These T cell receptor beta chains were read from a single sample in a study of post-analysis software for immune sequencing data. Via MiXCR, TCRdb re-called the PCR reads, giving one row per CDR3 protein. The sample carries fewer than 850,000 distinct CDR3 sequences, 25% to 30% recorded once. The material sequenced was blood. These receptors were taken from a girl between 10 and 17 years old with multiple sclerosis. Each CDR3 is given with its conserved first and last residue. A D gene is named only where the DNA matches it firmly. Not every row has a clone size; where given, it reads once, few, many or a size class.

. TRBJ2-4 TRBD2 14 TRBV20-1 CGGLAGVAKNIQYF TGCGGGGGACTAGCGGGGGTAGCCAAAAACATTCAGTACTTC
. TRBJ1-2 TRBD1 16 TRBV19 CATLPGTGGKVYGYTF TGTGCCACCCTTCCCGGGACAGGGGGCAAAGTTTATGGCTACACCTTC
. TRBJ2-3 . 13 TRBV11-2 CASSHLVRRTQYF TGTGCCAGCAGCCATCTCGTTCGGCGGACGCAGTATTTT
. TRBJ2-2 . 15 TRBV12-3/TRBV12-4 CASSLPSLNTGELFF TGTGCCAGCAGTTTACCCAGTCTGAACACCGGGGAGCTGTTTTTT
. TRBJ2-1 TRBD1 16 TRBV28 CASNPFGTGTYNEQFF TGTGCCAGCAACCCATTCGGGACAGGGACCTACAATGAGCAGTTCTTC
. TRBJ2-6 . 17 TRBV14 CASSRSGSSSGANVLTF TGTGCCAGCAGCCGGTCGGGGAGTAGCTCTGGGGCCAACGTCCTGACTTTC
. TRBJ1-4 . 22 TRBV6-5 CASSYSIGARGRERETNEKLFF TGTGCCAGCAGTTACTCGATCGGTGCGCGGGGTCGTGAACGTGAGACTAATGAAAAACTGTTTTTT
many TRBJ2-7 TRBD2 12 TRBV9 CASSPPGGEQYF TGTGCCAGCAGCCCTCCCGGGGGGGAGCAGTACTTC
. TRBJ1-6 TRBD1 19 TRBV27 CASSSIKAPGQAWRTPLHF TGTGCCAGCAGTTCAATCAAAGCCCCGGGACAGGCCTGGAGGACACCCCTCCACTTT
. TRBJ1-6 . 16 TRBV3-1 CASSQDDNRVRSPLHF TGTGCCAGCAGCCAAGACGACAACAGGGTAAGGTCACCCCTCCACTTT
. TRBJ2-6 TRBD1 17 TRBV5-1 CASSTGTVPSGANVLTF TGCGCCAGCAGCACTGGGACAGTTCCATCTGGGGCCAACGTCCTGACTTTC
. TRBJ1-2 TRBD1 15 TRBV6-5 CASSYRNQGAGGYTF TGTGCCAGCAGTTACCGGAACCAGGGGGCTGGTGGCTACACCTTC
. TRBJ2-3 . 12 TRBV10-3 CAISERTDTQYF TGTGCCATCAGTGAGAGGACAGATACGCAGTATTTT
once TRBJ2-2 . 14 TRBV7-2 CASSLGGSSGELFF TGTGCCAGCAGCTTAGGGGGGTCCTCCGGGGAGCTGTTTTTT
. TRBJ2-7 . 13 TRBV12-3/TRBV12-4 CASSLGQAGGQYF TGTGCCAGCAGTTTAGGACAGGCCGGGGGGCAGTACTTC